This TCR beta chain was identified in a study of T cell responses to AZD1222 COVID-19 vaccine. This clone turned up a few times. Profiling relied on immunoSEQ multiplex PCR, and the TCRdb table lists in-frame clones only, not all of them. Of about 35,000 clones in the sample, roughly 90% were seen once. V was shortened by 2 bases and J by 7 bases, with 11 bases between the two germline ends. CDR1 and CDR2 from the germline V gene are KGHSH and LQKENI. This CDR3 region has 14 residues. This chain uses TRBV18 with TRBJ2-2; perhaps TRBD2 as D (6 bases). This TCR was recovered from an adult in good health. The sequencing used peripheral blood, collected on day 0 of AZD1222 vaccination. CDR3 nucleotide sequence: TGTGCCAGCTCACCATCGGCGGGGAGCGGGGAGCTGTTTTTT. Translated: CASSPSAGSGELFF.